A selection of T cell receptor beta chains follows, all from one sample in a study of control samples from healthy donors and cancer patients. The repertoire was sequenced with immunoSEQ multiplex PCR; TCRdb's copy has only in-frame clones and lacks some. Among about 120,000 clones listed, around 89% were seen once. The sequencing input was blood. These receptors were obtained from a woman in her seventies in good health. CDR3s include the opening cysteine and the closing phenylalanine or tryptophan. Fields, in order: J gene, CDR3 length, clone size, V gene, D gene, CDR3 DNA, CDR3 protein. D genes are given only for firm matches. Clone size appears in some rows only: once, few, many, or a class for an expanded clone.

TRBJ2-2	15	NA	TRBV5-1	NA	TGCGCCAGCAGCGCCGGGACGGGGAACACCGGGGAGCTGTTTTTT	CASSAGTGNTGELFF
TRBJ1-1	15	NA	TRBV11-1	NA	TGTGCCAGCAGCTCACGCCGGGACCAGAACACTGAAGCTTTCTTT	CASSSRRDQNTEAFF
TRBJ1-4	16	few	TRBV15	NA	TGTGCCACCAGCAGAGAAGGGCGACAGGCGAATGAAAAACTGTTTTTT	CATSREGRQANEKLFF
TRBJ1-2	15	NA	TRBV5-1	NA	TGCGCCAGCAGCTTGGGGAGGGGAGATAACTATGGCTACACCTTC	CASSLGRGDNYGYTF
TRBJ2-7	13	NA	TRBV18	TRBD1	TGTGCCAGCTCATCCAGGACAGGCCAGGACCAGTACTTC	CASSSRTGQDQYF
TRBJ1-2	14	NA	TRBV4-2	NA	TGTGCCAGCAGCCAAGATGCGGGGGCGCGGGGCTACACCTTC	CASSQDAGARGYTF
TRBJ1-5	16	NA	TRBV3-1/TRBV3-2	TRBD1	TGTGCCAGCAGCCAAGATAGCGGCAGGGGGTACCAGCCCCAGCATTTT	CASSQDSGRGYQPQHF
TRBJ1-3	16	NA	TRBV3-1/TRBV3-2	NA	TGTGCCAGCAGCCGGCGCCCGGACACCTCTGGAAACACCATATATTTT	CASSRRPDTSGNTIYF
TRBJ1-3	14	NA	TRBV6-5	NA	TGTGCCAGCACTAGGGCCATCTCTGGAAACACCATATATTTT	CASTRAISGNTIYF
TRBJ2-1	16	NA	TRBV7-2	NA	TGTGCCAGCAGCCTAGGGGGTATGGGGGCTTGGGATGAGCAGTTCTTC	CASSLGGMGAWDEQFF
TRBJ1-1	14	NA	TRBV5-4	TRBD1	TGTGCCAGCAGCTCGACAGGGGCGAACACTGAAGCTTTCTTT	CASSSTGANTEAFF
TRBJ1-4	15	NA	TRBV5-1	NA	TGCGCCAGCAGCTTAAACCCTTGGGCTAATGAAAAACTGTTTTTT	CASSLNPWANEKLFF
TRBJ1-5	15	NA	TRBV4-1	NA	TGCGCCAGCAGCCGATCGGACGGGCGGTATCAGCCCCAGCATTTT	CASSRSDGRYQPQHF
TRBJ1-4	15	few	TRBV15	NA	TGTGCCACCAGCAGAGGAGGGTCAACTAATGAAAAACTGTTTTTT	CATSRGGSTNEKLFF
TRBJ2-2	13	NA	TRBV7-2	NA	TGTGCCAGCAGCTTAGAAACGACCGGGGAGCTGTTTTTT	CASSLETTGELFF
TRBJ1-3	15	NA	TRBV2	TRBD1	TGTGCCAGCAGTAACGGACAGGGTCAGGGAAACACCATATATTTT	CASSNGQGQGNTIYF
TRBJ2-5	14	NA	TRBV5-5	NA	TGTGCCAGCAGCTTGGGACAGGCTCTCGAGACCCAGTACTTC	CASSLGQALETQYF
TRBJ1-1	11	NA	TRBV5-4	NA	TGTGCCAGCAGCTTGGGCACTGAAGCTTTCTTT	CASSLGTEAFF
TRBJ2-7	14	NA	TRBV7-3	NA	TGTGCCAGCAGCTTAGGACGGACTGGTGACGAGCAGTACTTC	CASSLGRTGDEQYF
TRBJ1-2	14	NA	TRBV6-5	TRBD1	TGTGCCAGCAGGCTGACAGGGGGGAACTATGGCTACACCTTC	CASRLTGGNYGYTF
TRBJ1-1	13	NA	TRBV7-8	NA	TGTGCCAGCAGCTCAACCCGGGACCGAGAAGCTTTCTTT	CASSSTRDREAFF
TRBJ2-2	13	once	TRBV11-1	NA	TGTGCCAGCAGCTTGGGGTGGTCCGGGGAGCTGTTTTTT	CASSLGWSGELFF
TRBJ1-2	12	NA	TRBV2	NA	TGTGCCAGCAGTGGAGCCCGCTATGGCTACACCTTC	CASSGARYGYTF
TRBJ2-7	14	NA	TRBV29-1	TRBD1	TGCAGCGTCACACCGACAGGGTTCAGTTTCGAGCAGTACTTC	CSVTPTGFSFEQYF
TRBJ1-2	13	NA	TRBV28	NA	TGTGCCAGCCGCACCCAAGGGGATTATGGCTACACCTTC	CASRTQGDYGYTF
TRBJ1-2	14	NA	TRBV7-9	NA	TGTGCCAGCAGCTTTAATAGTGGGGTTGCTGGCTACACCTTC	CASSFNSGVAGYTF
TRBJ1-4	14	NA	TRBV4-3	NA	TGCGCCAGCAGCCAAGATAAGGGGATTGAAAAACTGTTTTTT	CASSQDKGIEKLFF
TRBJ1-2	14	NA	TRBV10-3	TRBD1	TGTGCCATCACCGGGACAGTAGCTAACTATGGCTACACCTTC	CAITGTVANYGYTF
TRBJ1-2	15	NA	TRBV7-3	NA	TGTGCCAGCAGCCCTCGGGGGGGGAGTGACTATGGCTACACCTTC	CASSPRGGSDYGYTF
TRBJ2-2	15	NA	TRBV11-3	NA	TGTGCCAGCAGCTTAGATATGGGGCTCACCGGGGAGCTGTTTTTT	CASSLDMGLTGELFF
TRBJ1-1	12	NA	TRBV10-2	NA	TGCGCCACCACCTGGGGGAACACTGAAGCTTTCTTT	CATTWGNTEAFF
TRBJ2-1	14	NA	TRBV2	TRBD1	TGTGCCAGTGCCAGCGGACAGGGCTACAATGAGCAGTTCTTC	CASASGQGYNEQFF
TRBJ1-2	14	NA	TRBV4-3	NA	TGCGCCAGCAGCCAAAACCTCGACACTTGGGGCTACACCTTC	CASSQNLDTWGYTF
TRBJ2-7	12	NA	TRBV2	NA	TGTGCCAGCAGGGGAGGATCCTACGAGCAGTACTTC	CASRGGSYEQYF